The entry below describes one T cell receptor (beta chain). Its antigen remains unknown. Germline lookup yields CDR1 SEHNR and CDR2 FQNEAQ (reference sequence). This CDR3 has 12 residues. The ends were cut back, 8 bases at V and 9 bases at J, with 16 bases in the middle. This entry comes from a study of cytomegalovirus exposure and HLA in healthy donors. PCR primers comprised 60 Vbeta and 13 Jbeta primers. Original processing notes: Later analysis identified approximately 88 million unique TCR beta chains, about 10 million shared. The data were produced by immunoSEQ multiplex PCR, yet TCRdb's version contains in-frame clones alone and is incomplete. Clone size and the V and J calls come from that table; the DNA yielded D and trimming. Altogether about 150,000 clones are present, about 85% being singletons, with the ten largest covering 1%. Broader study findings: Earlier analysis found most TCR beta V segments productive about 90% or about 30% of the time.

The chain has TRBV7-9 and TRBJ1-1; D call uncertain. The clonotype was recovered from a boy aged 2-15 years in good health and CMV-seronegative. The specimen was PBMCs. The CDR3 region has the DNA TGTGCCAGCTCCTCTGAGAGAGGGAAAGCTTTCTTT. It is translated as CASSSERGKAFF.